Below, one T cell receptor beta chain is given with its context. Only in-frame clones appear in the TCRdb table, and some are missing; sequencing was by immunoSEQ multiplex PCR. The sample records 100,000 to 110,000 clones, about 90% being singletons. Trimming removed 5 bases from V and 4 bases from J, with 17 bases in between. Germline V gives CDR1 MNHEY, CDR2 SMNVEV (reference sequence). The length of the CDR3 is 15 residues. These data come from a study of blood T cell repertoires in COVID-19. The source is a human donor in a cohort sampled during active COVID-19. This chain links TRBV27 with TRBJ1-2; D perhaps matches TRBD1 (5 bases). Sample: peripheral blood. CDR3 sequence: CASSPGGKSLYGYTF. The CDR3 bases are TGTGCCAGCAGTCCGGGGGGGAAGAGTCTCTATGGCTACACCTTC.